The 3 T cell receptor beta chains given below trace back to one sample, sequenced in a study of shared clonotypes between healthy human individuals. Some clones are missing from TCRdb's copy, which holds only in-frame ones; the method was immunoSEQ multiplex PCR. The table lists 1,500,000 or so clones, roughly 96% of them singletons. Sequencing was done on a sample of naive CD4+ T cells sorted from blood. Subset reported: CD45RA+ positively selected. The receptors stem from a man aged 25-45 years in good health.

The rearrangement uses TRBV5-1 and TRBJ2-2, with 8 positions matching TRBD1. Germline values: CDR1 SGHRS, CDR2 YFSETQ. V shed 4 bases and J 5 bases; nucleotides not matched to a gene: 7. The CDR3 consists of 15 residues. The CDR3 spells CASSRTGLGTGELFF. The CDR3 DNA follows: TGCGCCAGCAGCCGGACAGGGCTCGGAACCGGGGAGCTGTTTTTT. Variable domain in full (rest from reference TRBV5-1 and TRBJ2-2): KAGVTQTPRYLIKTRGQQVTLSCSPISGHRSVSWYQQTPGQGLQFLFEYFSETQRNKGNFPGRFSGRQFSNSRSEMNVSTLELGDSALYLCASSRTGLGTGELFFGEGSRLTVL.

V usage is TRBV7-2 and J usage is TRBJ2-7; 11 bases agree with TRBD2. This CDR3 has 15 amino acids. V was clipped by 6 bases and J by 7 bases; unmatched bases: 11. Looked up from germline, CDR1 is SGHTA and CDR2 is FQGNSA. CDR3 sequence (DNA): TGTGCCAGCAGTCAGACTAGCGGGGCCGTGTTGGAGCAGTACTTC. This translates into CASSQTSGAVLEQYF.

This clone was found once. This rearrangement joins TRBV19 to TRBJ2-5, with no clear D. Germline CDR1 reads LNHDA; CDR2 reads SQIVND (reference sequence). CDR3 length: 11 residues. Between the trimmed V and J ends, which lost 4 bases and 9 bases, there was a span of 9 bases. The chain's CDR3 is CASSTSQAQYF. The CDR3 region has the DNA TGTGCCAGTAGTACGAGTCAGGCCCAGTACTTC.